This T cell receptor beta chain was identified during a study of T cell responses to AZD1222 COVID-19 vaccine. Germline loops: CDR1 LGHNA, CDR2 YSLEER. This CDR3 is built from 16 residues. The junction had 4 bases not matched to a gene; V was cut back by 2 bases and J by 3 bases. Sequenced by immunoSEQ multiplex PCR; TCRdb stores in-frame clones only, minus some. Found here are roughly 120,000 clones, about nine tenths of them singletons; the top ten hold around 1.2%. This TCR was sampled from an adult in good health. The genes are TRBV4-3 and TRBJ2-2; 9 positions agree with TRBD2. The specimen was peripheral blood, collected on day 0 of AZD1222 vaccination. The CDR3 nucleotides read TGCGCCAGCAGCCAACCAAGCGGGGGGTACACCGGGGAGCTGTTTTTT. This sequence encodes CASSQPSGGYTGELFF.